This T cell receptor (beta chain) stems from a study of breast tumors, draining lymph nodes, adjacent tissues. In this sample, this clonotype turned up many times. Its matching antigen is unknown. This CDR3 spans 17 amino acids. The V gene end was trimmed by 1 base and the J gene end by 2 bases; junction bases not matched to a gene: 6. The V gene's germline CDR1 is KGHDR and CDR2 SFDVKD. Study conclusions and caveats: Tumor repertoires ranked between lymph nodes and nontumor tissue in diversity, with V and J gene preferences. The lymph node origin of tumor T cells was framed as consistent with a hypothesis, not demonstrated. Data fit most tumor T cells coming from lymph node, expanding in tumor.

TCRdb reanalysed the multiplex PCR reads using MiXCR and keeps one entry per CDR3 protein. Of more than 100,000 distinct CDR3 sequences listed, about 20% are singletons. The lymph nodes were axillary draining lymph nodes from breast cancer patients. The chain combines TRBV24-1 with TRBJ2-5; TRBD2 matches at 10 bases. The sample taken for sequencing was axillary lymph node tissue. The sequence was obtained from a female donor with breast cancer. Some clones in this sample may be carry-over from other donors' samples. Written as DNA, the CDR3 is TGTGCCACCAGTGATTTCCCACTAGCGGGGATACAAGAGACCCAGTACTTC. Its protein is CATSDFPLAGIQETQYF.